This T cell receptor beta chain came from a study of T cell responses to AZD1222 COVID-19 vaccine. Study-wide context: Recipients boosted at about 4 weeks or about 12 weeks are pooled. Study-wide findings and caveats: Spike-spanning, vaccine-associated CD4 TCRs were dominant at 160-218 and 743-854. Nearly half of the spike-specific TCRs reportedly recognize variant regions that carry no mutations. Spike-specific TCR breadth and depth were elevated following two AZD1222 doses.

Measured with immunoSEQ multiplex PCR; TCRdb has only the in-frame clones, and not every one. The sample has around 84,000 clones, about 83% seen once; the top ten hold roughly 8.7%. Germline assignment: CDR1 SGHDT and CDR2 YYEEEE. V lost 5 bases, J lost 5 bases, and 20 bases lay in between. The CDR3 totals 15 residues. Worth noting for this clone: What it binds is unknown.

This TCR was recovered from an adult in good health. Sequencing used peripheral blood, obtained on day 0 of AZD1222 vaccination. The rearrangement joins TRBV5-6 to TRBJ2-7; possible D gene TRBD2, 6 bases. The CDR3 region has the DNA TGTGCCAGCAGACACGACGCGGGGAGTGGCAACGAGCAGTACTTC. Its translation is CASRHDAGSGNEQYF.